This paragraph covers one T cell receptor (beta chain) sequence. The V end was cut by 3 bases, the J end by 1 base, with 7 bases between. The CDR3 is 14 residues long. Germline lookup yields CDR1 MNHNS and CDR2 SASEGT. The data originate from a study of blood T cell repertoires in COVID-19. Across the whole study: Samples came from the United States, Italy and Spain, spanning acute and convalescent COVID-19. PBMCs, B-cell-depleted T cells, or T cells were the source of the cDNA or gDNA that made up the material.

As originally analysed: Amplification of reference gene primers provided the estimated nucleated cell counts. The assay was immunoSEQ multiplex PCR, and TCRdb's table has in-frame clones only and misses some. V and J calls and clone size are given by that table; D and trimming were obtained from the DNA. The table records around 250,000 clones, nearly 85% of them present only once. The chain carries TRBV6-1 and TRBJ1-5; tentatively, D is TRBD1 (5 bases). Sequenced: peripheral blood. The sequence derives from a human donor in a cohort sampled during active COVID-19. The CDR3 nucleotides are TGTGCCAGCAGTGATCGGGGGAGCAATCAGCCCCAGCATTTT. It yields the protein CASSDRGSNQPQHF.